The clone carrying this T cell receptor (beta chain) has at least ten counts. Antigen: not known. This specimen belongs to a study of T cells in Graves' hyperthyroidism and ophthalmopathy. Points from the study as a whole: Blood also contained most expanded thyroid clonotypes above 0.001.

Exclusion of patients followed from uncontrolled infection, other autoimmune disease, pregnancy or lactation. From under 12 ml of fresh peripheral blood, PBMCs were isolated. The CDR3 consists of 17 residues. J gave up 4 bases and V 2 bases, and 9 bases lay outside the gene matches. Germline V gene sequence: CDR1 KGHDR, CDR2 SFDVKD. Amplified regions were TCR beta CDR3 sequences from RNA transcripts. When the TCR CDR3 underwent first-round RT-PCR, the HTBI primer set was used. TCRdb passed the multiplex PCR reads through MiXCR, listing each CDR3 protein once. The sample holds 480,000 or so distinct CDR3 sequences, approximately 15% seen once.

This chain connects TRBV24-1 to TRBJ2-2, with 7 positions matching TRBD1. This clonotype originated in a woman aged 18-29 years with Graves' hyperthyroidism. Sequenced: blood. The chain's CDR3 is CATSDSIDRASTGELFF. The CDR3 region has the DNA TGTGCCACCAGTGATTCAATTGACAGGGCCTCCACCGGGGAGCTGTTTTTT.